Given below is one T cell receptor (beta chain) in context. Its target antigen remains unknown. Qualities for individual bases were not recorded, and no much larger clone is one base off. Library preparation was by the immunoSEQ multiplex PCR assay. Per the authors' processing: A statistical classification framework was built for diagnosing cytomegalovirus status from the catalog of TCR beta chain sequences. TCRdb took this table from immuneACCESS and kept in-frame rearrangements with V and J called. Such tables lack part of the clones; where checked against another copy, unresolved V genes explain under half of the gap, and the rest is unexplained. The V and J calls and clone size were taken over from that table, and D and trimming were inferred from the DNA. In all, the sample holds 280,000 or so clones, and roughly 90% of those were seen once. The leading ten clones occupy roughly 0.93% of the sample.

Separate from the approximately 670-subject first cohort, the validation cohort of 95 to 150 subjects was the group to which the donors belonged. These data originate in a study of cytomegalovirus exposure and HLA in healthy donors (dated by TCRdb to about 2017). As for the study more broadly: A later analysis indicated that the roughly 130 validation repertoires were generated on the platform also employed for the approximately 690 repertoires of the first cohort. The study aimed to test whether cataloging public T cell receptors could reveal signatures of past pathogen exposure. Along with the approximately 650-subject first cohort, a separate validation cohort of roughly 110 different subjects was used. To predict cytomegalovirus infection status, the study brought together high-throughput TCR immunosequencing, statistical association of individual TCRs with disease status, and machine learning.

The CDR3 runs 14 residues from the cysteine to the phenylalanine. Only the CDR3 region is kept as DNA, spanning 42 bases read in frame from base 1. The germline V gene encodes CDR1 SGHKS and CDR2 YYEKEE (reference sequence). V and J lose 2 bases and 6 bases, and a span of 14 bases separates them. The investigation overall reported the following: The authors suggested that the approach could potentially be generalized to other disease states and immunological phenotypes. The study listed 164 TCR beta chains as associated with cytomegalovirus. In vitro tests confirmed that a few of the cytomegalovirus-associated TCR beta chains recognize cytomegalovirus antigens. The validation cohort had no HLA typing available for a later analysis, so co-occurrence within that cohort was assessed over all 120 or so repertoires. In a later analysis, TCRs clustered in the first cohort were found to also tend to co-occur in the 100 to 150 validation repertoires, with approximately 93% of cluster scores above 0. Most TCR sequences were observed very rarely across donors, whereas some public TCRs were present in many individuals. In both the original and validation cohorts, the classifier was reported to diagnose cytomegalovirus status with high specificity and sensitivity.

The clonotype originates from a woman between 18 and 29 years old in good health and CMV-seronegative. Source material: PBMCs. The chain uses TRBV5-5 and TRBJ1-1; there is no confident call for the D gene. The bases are TGTGCCAGCAGCTTCATGTTCGGTAATTCTGAAGCTTTCTTT. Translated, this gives CASSFMFGNSEAFF.